This T cell receptor (beta chain) is drawn from a study of blood T cell repertoires in COVID-19. About the study: The analysed material was cDNA or gDNA that came from T cells, B-cell-depleted T cells, or PBMCs.

V was pared by 0 bases and J by 14 bases, with 11 bases between. The CDR3 runs to 11 residues. The germline V gene encodes CDR1 GTSNPN and CDR2 SVGIG (reference sequence). In the source study's methods: Reference gene primers were amplified, and this amplification served to estimate nucleated cell counts. Assay: immunoSEQ multiplex PCR; the TCRdb copy retains only in-frame clones and omits some. For V, J and clone size, that table is used; D and trimming come from the DNA. The table includes 25,000 to 35,000 clones, just over 85% detected once. This TCR was sampled from a human donor in a cohort sampled during active COVID-19. J is TRBJ2-4 and V is TRBV30, with D uncertain. Sequencing was performed on peripheral blood. The CDR3 is CAWSVLGSEYF. The CDR3 DNA is TGTGCCTGGAGTGTACTGGGCTCCGAGTACTTC.